This TCR beta chain was documented in a study of beta chain features in type 1 diabetes (dated by TCRdb to about 2018). Describing the broader study: Mean age, gender distribution, total cell number and subset yield did not differ between patients and healthy donors. A total of roughly 100 million sorted cells were examined across all samples, and a strong correlation was observed between cell number per subset and RNA yield. In the study, TCRB repertoires of sorted circulating CD4+ T cell subsets from recently diagnosed type 1 diabetes patients were compared with those of matched healthy donors. Whereas all 30 or so donors provided naive and central memory subsets, regulatory and stem cell-like memory subsets were isolated from just 8 patients and roughly 8 healthy donors. The full study reports these points: In all four CD4+ subsets, TCRB CDR3 length was moderately but significantly shorter in type 1 diabetes patients. Because small numbers of individuals were included in the HLA sub-analyses, any influence of HLA type on TCRB rearrangement was left unresolved. PCR may preferentially amplify shorter templates, but because patient and control samples were amplified and corrected together, any resulting skew would affect both groups equally. Because cDNA rather than genomic DNA was sequenced, highly expressing activated cells could have been over-represented, although no difference in activation and CD3 levels was found between groups. Naive, central memory and regulatory TCRB repertoires appeared to be more similar among patients than among healthy donors. At VDJ recombination sites, patients with type 1 diabetes made fewer insertions and deleted more nucleotides, a pattern implying thymic rearrangement abnormalities.

The High Capacity cDNA Reverse Transcription Kit was used to reverse transcribe all of the isolated RNA, meaning that expressed TCRB transcripts were what got sequenced. Deep immunoSEQ sequencing was performed on naive, central memory and regulatory T cell samples, with an average of about 4 million total reads per sample. Sorted cells were lysed in RLT buffer, and RNA was extracted using DNase-treated RNeasy Micro or Mini kits according to cell number. To prevent cross-contamination, each cell subset was processed individually, whereas patient and healthy donor samples were processed jointly. TCRB sequences were amplified from cDNA with the immunoSEQ multiplex PCR, producing 87-bp fragments spanning the CDR3 region. Sequencing of the amplicons was performed on the Illumina HiSeq platform. Turning to the authors' computational methods: Synthetic template baselines were used to correct PCR bias computationally, reads within Hamming distance 2 were collapsed together, and singletons that could not be merged were discarded. Reads were aligned against IMGT to assign V, D and J genes, CDR3 length and insertions or deletions at six rearrangement sites. Within each subset, clonotype counts were normalized to the number of sorted cells before true diversity and Gini coefficients were calculated with the tcR R package. The overlap coefficient, calculated on TCRB nucleotide sequences, was used to measure repertoire sharing. Out-of-frame TCRB sequences from naive cells were analyzed to stand in for the pre-selection repertoire. Imported from immuneACCESS, the table was reduced by TCRdb to in-frame sequences with V and J called. These copies leave out some clones; in studies compared against another copy, an unresolved V gene accounts for under half, and the cause of the remainder is not known. The V and J calls and clone size are taken from that table; D and trimming were inferred from the DNA. This sample holds 550,000 to 850,000 clones; around an eighth were observed only once. Of the sample, approximately 0.022% is held by the ten largest clones.

This clone showed up just a few times. What this receptor recognizes is not known. Base qualities were left out, and no much larger clone turns up one base away. From its cysteine to its phenylalanine, the CDR3 spans 14 amino acids. Just CDR3 DNA is preserved here, 42 bases in frame from base 1. The germline V gene (reference sequence) sets CDR1 to GTSNPN and CDR2 to SVGIG. Relative to germline, V is 5 bases shorter and J is 8 bases shorter, with 21 bases between their ends. Each donor gave one peripheral blood draw, roughly 110 mL on average, collected into heparinised tubes. Using a panel that included CD45RO, CCR7, CD25, CD127, CD95 and CD27, naive, central memory, regulatory and stem cell-like memory CD4+ T cells were sorted on a BD FACSAria II. All sorted populations exceeded 95% purity. PBMCs were separated immediately by Lymphoprep density gradient centrifugation and were stained directly, without being cultured. Samples were stained and sorted in pairs, with one healthy donor and one patient per experiment, so that batch effects were minimized.

Sequencing was done on a sample of naive CD4+ T cells from blood. Reading the label with the study, this specimen's cell subset or site is: true naive CD4+ T cells. The chain is made from TRBV30 and TRBJ1-2, with an unclear D gene assignment. The receptor was isolated from a man between 18 and 35 years old with type 1 diabetes. The CDR3 region reads CAWSRGQTQKGYTF. The DNA sequence is TGTGCCTGGTCCCGTGGGCAAACACAAAAAGGCTACACCTTC. With the portions outside the CDR3 filled from the reference TRBV30 and TRBJ1-2 genes, the complete variable region becomes SQTIHQWPATLVQPVGSPLSLECTVEGTSNPNLYWYRQAAGRGLQLLFYSVGIGQISSEVPQNLSASRPQDRQFILSSKKLLLSDSGFYLCAWSRGQTQKGYTFGSGTRLTVV.